This TCR beta chain was recorded in a study of shared clonotypes between healthy human individuals. On the study more broadly: Per donor, CD8 memory used one plate, CD8 naive used two, CD4 memory used three and CD4 naive used three.

Measured with immunoSEQ multiplex PCR; TCRdb has only the in-frame clones, and not every one. The table lists about 2 million clones, 90% to 95% of them singletons. The germline V and J ends were trimmed by 7 bases and 1 base, with 10 bases remaining between them. The CDR3 spans 13 residues. Germline V gives CDR1 MDHEN, CDR2 SYDVKM. This TCR was recovered from a young man in good health. The chain joins TRBV28 to TRBJ1-1; D is possibly TRBD1 (6 bases). Source material: naive CD4+ T cells sorted from blood. Noted subset: CD45RA+ positively selected. The CDR3: CASTGGANTEAFF. The CDR3 region has the DNA TGTGCCAGCACCGGGGGGGCGAACACTGAAGCTTTCTTT.